A selection of T cell receptor beta chains follows, all from one sample in a study of vaccination and CD4 T cells after COVID-19. One entry per CDR3 protein, called by TCRdb with MiXCR from the PCR reads. The sample lists more than 13,000 distinct CDR3 sequences; about 48% were seen once. These receptors lack a known antigen. Specimen: CD4+ T cells from blood, cultured in vitro, collected before SARS-CoV-2 vaccination. The source is a human donor who had recovered from COVID-19. The CDR3 runs from the conserved cysteine through the conserved F or W. The order of the fields is clone size, CDR3 length, J gene, V gene, D gene, CDR3 protein, CDR3 DNA. A D gene is named only where the DNA matches it firmly. For some rows the clone size is stated as once, few or many, or as a class when expanded; others skip it.

-,13,TRBJ2-5,TRBV7-7,-,CASSLGIQETQYF,TGTGCCAGCAGCTTGGGAATCCAAGAGACCCAGTACTTC
few,16,TRBJ1-5,TRBV4-2,-,CASSQGTEGSNQPQHF,TGTGCCAGCAGCCAAGGGACAGAGGGAAGCAATCAGCCCCAGCATTTT
-,14,TRBJ1-5,TRBV12-3/TRBV12-4,-,CASSLQRGNQPQHF,TGTGCCAGCAGTTTGCAGAGAGGAAATCAGCCCCAGCATTTT
-,16,TRBJ1-5,TRBV20-1,TRBD1,CSAPSPGTGLEGPQHF,TGCAGTGCTCCAAGTCCCGGGACAGGGTTGGAGGGGCCCCAGCATTTT
-,13,TRBJ1-2,TRBV4-3,-,CASSQDHSTSYTF,TGCGCCAGCAGCCAAGATCACAGCACGAGCTACACCTTC
-,12,TRBJ1-1,TRBV6-1,-,CASSVDGTEAFF,TGTGCCAGCAGCGTCGACGGGACTGAAGCTTTCTTT
-,16,TRBJ2-2,TRBV20-1,TRBD2,CSASGRRGIDTGELFF,TGCAGTGCTAGTGGTCGGCGGGGGATCGACACCGGGGAGCTGTTTTTT
-,13,TRBJ1-6,TRBV10-3,-,CATAEPLYSPLHF,TGTGCCACTGCTGAGCCGCTCTATTCACCCCTCCACTTT
-,14,TRBJ2-2,TRBV19,-,CASSSQTNTGELFF,TGTGCCAGTAGTTCTCAGACGAACACCGGGGAGCTGTTTTTT
few,15,TRBJ1-5,TRBV6-1,-,CASAPGRNSNQPQHF,TGTGCCAGCGCCCCAGGACGGAATAGCAATCAGCCCCAGCATTTT
-,16,TRBJ1-6,TRBV6-1,TRBD1,CASSGTGSPYNSPLHF,TGTGCCAGCAGTGGGACAGGTTCCCCCTATAATTCACCCCTCCACTTT
-,13,TRBJ1-5,TRBV25-1,-,CASSLDWDQPQHF,TGTGCCAGCAGTTTAGACTGGGATCAGCCCCAGCATTTT
once,15,TRBJ2-7,TRBV5-5,-,CASRGRPGSSYEQYF,TGTGCCAGCAGAGGCCGTCCCGGGAGCTCCTACGAGCAGTACTTC
few,14,TRBJ2-5,TRBV20-1,TRBD1,CSAVSTGLGETQYF,TGCAGTGCTGTGTCGACAGGGCTCGGGGAGACCCAGTACTTC
-,14,TRBJ1-1,TRBV11-3,-,CASSPAPGVTEAFF,TGTGCCAGCAGCCCGGCGCCGGGGGTCACTGAAGCTTTCTTT
-,14,TRBJ2-7,TRBV2,-,CASIFRGTVYEQYF,TGTGCCAGCATCTTCCGGGGGACGGTCTACGAGCAGTACTTC
-,14,TRBJ1-3,TRBV20-1,TRBD1,CSARLGQGENTIYF,TGCAGCGCCCGCCTGGGACAGGGGGAAAACACCATATATTTT
few,15,TRBJ1-6,TRBV6-1,-,CASSEAGAKGSPLHF,TGTGCCAGCAGTGAAGCGGGGGCCAAAGGATCACCCCTCCACTTT
-,11,TRBJ2-1,TRBV29-1,TRBD2,CSAGTNNEQFF,TGCAGCGCCGGGACTAACAATGAGCAGTTCTTC
-,16,TRBJ2-2,TRBV27,TRBD2,CASRSSGRAASGELFF,TGTGCCAGCAGGAGTAGCGGGAGGGCCGCATCTGGGGAGCTGTTTTTT
-,14,TRBJ2-1,TRBV7-3,TRBD2,CASSPRTSGGGKFF,TGTGCCAGCAGCCCAAGGACTAGCGGGGGGGGAAAGTTCTTC
-,15,TRBJ2-5,TRBV21-1,-,CASSPDGRKQETQYF,TGTGCCAGCAGCCCTGACGGACGGAAACAAGAGACCCAGTACTTC
-,14,TRBJ1-2,TRBV6-2/TRBV6-3,-,CASSHRWTNYGYTF,TGTGCCAGCAGTCATCGCTGGACTAACTATGGCTACACCTTC
-,12,TRBJ1-1,TRBV20-1,-,CRGETANTEAFF,TGCAGGGGGGAGACAGCGAACACTGAAGCTTTCTTT
few,15,TRBJ1-5,TRBV2,TRBD1,CASSLTGGVGQPQHF,TGTGCCAGCAGCCTCACAGGGGGCGTAGGCCAGCCCCAGCATTTT
-,13,TRBJ2-3,TRBV19,-,CASSTWVTDTQYF,TGTGCCAGTAGTACGTGGGTCACAGATACGCAGTATTTT
once,13,TRBJ2-3,TRBV7-2,TRBD2,CASSQGLAGAQYF,TGTGCCAGCAGCCAAGGACTAGCGGGGGCACAGTATTTT
-,14,TRBJ1-2,TRBV19,-,CASSTQTERGGYTF,TGTGCCAGTAGTACCCAGACTGAGCGTGGAGGCTACACCTTC
-,14,TRBJ2-2,TRBV7-7,TRBD1,CASSQGQGVGELFF,TGTGCCAGCAGCCAGGGACAGGGGGTCGGGGAGCTGTTTTTT
-,15,TRBJ2-5,TRBV20-1,-,CSAREIRGSQETQYF,TGCAGTGCTAGAGAAATCCGGGGGTCCCAAGAGACCCAGTACTTC
-,14,TRBJ1-5,TRBV6-1,TRBD1,CASSMDRAGQPQHF,TGTGCCAGCAGTATGGACAGGGCTGGACAGCCCCAGCATTTT
few,14,TRBJ1-2,TRBV27,-,CASSLGHTGTGYTF,TGTGCCAGCAGTTTAGGACATACAGGGACTGGCTACACCTTC
few,14,TRBJ2-5,TRBV19,TRBD1,CASSSGQPGETQYF,TGTGCCAGTAGCTCGGGACAGCCGGGAGAGACCCAGTACTTC
-,15,TRBJ1-1,TRBV7-3,TRBD1,CASSSGQGAATEAFF,TGTGCCAGCAGCTCGGGACAGGGGGCGGCTACTGAAGCTTTCTTT
few,13,TRBJ1-2,TRBV10-3,TRBD1,CAISEDRGYGYTF,TGTGCCATCAGTGAAGACAGGGGCTATGGCTACACCTTC
few,16,TRBJ1-5,TRBV6-2/TRBV6-3,TRBD1,CASRLSGDRGNQPQHF,TGTGCCAGCAGATTATCTGGGGACAGGGGCAATCAGCCCCAGCATTTT
-,12,TRBJ1-5,TRBV28,-,CASNLNNQPQHF,TGTGCCAGCAACCTTAACAATCAGCCCCAGCATTTT
-,13,TRBJ1-1,TRBV29-1,-,CSVGIGGGTEAFF,TGCAGCGTTGGAATCGGGGGGGGAACTGAAGCTTTCTTT
-,16,TRBJ2-6,TRBV24-1,-,CATSDAAGSGANVLTF,TGTGCCACCAGTGATGCTGCGGGGTCTGGGGCCAACGTCCTGACTTTC
-,17,TRBJ2-1,TRBV7-2,TRBD2,CASSLAAFLAGADEQFF,TGTGCCAGCAGCTTAGCGGCTTTCCTAGCGGGAGCCGATGAGCAGTTCTTC
few,13,TRBJ1-2,TRBV11-3,TRBD1,CASSPTGIGGYTF,TGTGCCAGCAGCCCGACAGGGATTGGTGGCTACACCTTC
-,16,TRBJ2-2,TRBV7-9,TRBD1,CASSSRTGTNTGELFF,TGTGCCAGCAGCTCCCGGACAGGAACGAACACCGGGGAGCTGTTTTTT
-,19,TRBJ1-6,TRBV6-2/TRBV6-3,-,CASSPARAAVPIGDSPLHF,TGTGCCAGCAGCCCCGCCCGGGCGGCGGTCCCAATAGGAGATTCACCCCTCCACTTT
once,17,TRBJ1-3,TRBV19,-,CASSWPSDGHSGNTIYF,TGTGCCAGTAGTTGGCCTTCGGACGGACACTCTGGAAACACCATATATTTT
-,12,TRBJ2-3,TRBV27,-,CASSLSPDTQYF,TGTGCCAGCAGTTTATCCCCAGATACGCAGTATTTT
few,14,TRBJ2-5,TRBV5-6,-,CASSLYPQQETQYF,TGTGCCAGCAGCTTGTACCCCCAGCAAGAGACCCAGTACTTC
-,13,TRBJ2-7,TRBV7-7,-,CASSLGRTYEQYF,TGTGCCAGCAGCTTAGGCAGAACCTACGAGCAGTACTTC
once,17,TRBJ1-6,TRBV7-2,-,CASSRTLASSYNSPLHF,TGTGCCAGCAGCCGTACTCTTGCGAGCTCCTATAATTCACCCCTCCACTTT
-,14,TRBJ2-7,TRBV3-1,-,CASSRGTVSYEQYF,TGTGCCAGCAGCCGAGGGACTGTCTCCTACGAGCAGTACTTC
-,15,TRBJ2-1,TRBV7-2,-,CASSLARSSYNEQFF,TGTGCCAGCAGCTTAGCCCGGAGCTCCTACAATGAGCAGTTCTTC
few,15,TRBJ1-2,TRBV7-9,-,CASSLAGEENYGYTF,TGTGCCAGCAGCTTAGCGGGTGAGGAGAACTATGGCTACACCTTC
-,13,TRBJ1-6,TRBV18,-,CASAEQGGSPLHF,TGTGCCAGCGCAGAACAGGGTGGCTCACCCCTCCACTTT
few,16,TRBJ2-2,TRBV20-1,-,CSARRDRVANTGELFF,TGCAGTGCTAGAAGGGACCGCGTCGCGAACACCGGGGAGCTGTTTTTT
-,16,TRBJ2-2,TRBV7-3,TRBD2,CASSLGLAGGTGELFF,TGTGCCAGCAGCTTGGGGCTAGCGGGGGGCACCGGGGAGCTGTTTTTT
-,14,TRBJ1-6,TRBV6-1,TRBD1,CASRPGQNNSPLHF,TGTGCCAGCAGACCGGGACAGAATAATTCACCCCTCCACTTT
-,12,TRBJ2-3,TRBV6-5,-,CASSYGGNTQYF,TGTGCCAGCAGTTACGGAGGGAATACGCAGTATTTT
-,14,TRBJ2-1,TRBV5-1,-,CASSLGSIYNEQFF,TGCGCCAGCAGCTTGGGATCGATTTACAATGAGCAGTTCTTC
-,16,TRBJ1-1,TRBV27,-,CATRVWGANSNTEAFF,TGTGCCACCAGGGTTTGGGGGGCCAATTCAAACACTGAAGCTTTCTTT
-,12,TRBJ2-5,TRBV2,-,CASRAGGETQYF,TGTGCCAGCAGAGCAGGGGGGGAGACCCAGTACTTC
-,16,TRBJ1-1,TRBV6-1,-,CASDRFSPPGNTEAFF,TGTGCCAGCGACCGTTTTTCCCCTCCCGGGAACACTGAAGCTTTCTTT